This note documents a single T cell receptor beta chain sequence. The record originates from a study of cytomegalovirus exposure and HLA in healthy donors. Vbeta (60) and Jbeta (13) primers were used in the PCR. Here immunoSEQ multiplex PCR was the method, and the copy in TCRdb shows in-frame clones only, minus some. The table includes 150,000 to 200,000 clones, just over 75% detected once. V lost 1 base and J lost 0, with 6 bases in between. The length of the CDR3 is 14 residues. Germline assignment: CDR1 SGHTA and CDR2 FQGNSA. The sample comprised PBMCs. The receptor's source is a woman aged 25 to 39 in good health and CMV-seropositive. The chain employs TRBV7-2 and TRBJ1-2; no firm D call. CDR3 amino acids: CASSLGRTNYGYTF. CDR3 DNA: TGTGCCAGCAGCTTAGGGAGGACTAACTATGGCTACACCTTC.